A single T cell receptor (beta chain) is shown here with its context. What it binds is unknown. PCR involved 60 Vbeta and 13 Jbeta primers. Assay used: immunoSEQ multiplex PCR; TCRdb lists only in-frame clones, some missing. The sample records over 50,000 clones, around 89% being singletons. This entry belongs to a study of cytomegalovirus exposure and HLA in healthy donors. Notes on the study in general: High specificity and sensitivity for cytomegalovirus status were reported for the classifier. A few CMV-associated chains proved CMV antigen-specific in vitro. Per a prior analysis, the majority of TCR beta V segments were productive roughly 87% or roughly 30% of the time.

V was pared by 4 bases and J by 0 bases, with 7 bases between. Looked up from germline, CDR1 is SGHNT and CDR2 is YYREEE (reference sequence). The CDR3 covers 13 residues. Sequenced material: PBMCs. J is TRBJ1-1 and V is TRBV5-4; D might be TRBD1 (5 bases). This clonotype was obtained from a young man in good health and CMV-seropositive. CDR3: CASSPRVNTEAFF. The CDR3 DNA reads as TGTGCCAGCAGCCCCAGGGTGAACACTGAAGCTTTCTTT.